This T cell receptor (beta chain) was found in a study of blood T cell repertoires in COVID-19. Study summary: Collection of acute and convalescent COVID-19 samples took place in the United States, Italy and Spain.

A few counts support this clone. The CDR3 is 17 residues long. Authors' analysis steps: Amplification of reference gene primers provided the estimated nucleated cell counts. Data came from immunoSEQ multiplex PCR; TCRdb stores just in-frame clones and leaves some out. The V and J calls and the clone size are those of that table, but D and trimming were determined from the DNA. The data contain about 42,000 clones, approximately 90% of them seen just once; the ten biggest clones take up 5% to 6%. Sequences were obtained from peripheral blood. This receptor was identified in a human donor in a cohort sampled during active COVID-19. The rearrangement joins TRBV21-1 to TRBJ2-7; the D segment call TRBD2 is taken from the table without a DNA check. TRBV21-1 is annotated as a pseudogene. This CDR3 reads CASSKASLAETPYEQYF. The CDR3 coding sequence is TGTGCCAGCAGCAAAGCCTCCCTAGCGGAGACCCCCTACGAGCAGTACTTC.